Below, 7 T cell receptor beta chains from the same sample are listed, as sequenced in a study of blood T cell repertoires in COVID-19. The table came from immunoSEQ multiplex PCR; TCRdb's copy has only in-frame clones and leaves some out. The data contain about 69,000 clones, around 79% of them singletons. The sequencing input was peripheral blood. Receptors were obtained from a man between 60 and 75 years old with acute or convalescent COVID-19.

This chain links TRBV11-3 with TRBJ2-3; tentatively, D is TRBD1 (6 bases). The V gene lost 8 bases and the J gene lost 0 bases, with 12 bases spanning the gap. Germline V gene lookup returns CDR1 SGHNT and CDR2 YENEEA. There are 14 residues in the CDR3. CDR3 in amino acids: CASALQGSTDTQYF. The CDR3 DNA reads TGTGCCAGCGCTCTACAGGGTAGCACAGATACGCAGTATTTT.

This sequence joins TRBV6-1 and TRBJ1-5, with D uncertain. The CDR3 is made up of 13 amino acids. V shed 2 bases and J shed 3 bases, with 5 bases lying between them. Germline V gene data show CDR1 as MNHNS and CDR2 as SASEGT. CDR3 nucleotide sequence: TGTGCCAGCAGTGAACAGAACAATCAGCCCCAGCATTTT. It translates to CASSEQNNQPQHF.

The chain links TRBV9 to TRBJ2-5, with 13 positions matching TRBD2. CDR3 length: 15 residues. V trimming: 2 bases; J trimming: 5 bases; junction bases outside the gene matches: 3. Germline assignment: CDR1 SGDLS and CDR2 YYNGEE. The CDR3 coding sequence is TGTGCCAGCAGCGTGGGACTAGCGGGGTATGAGACCCAGTACTTC. Protein product: CASSVGLAGYETQYF.

The chain employs TRBV6-5 and TRBJ1-3, with 11 positions matching TRBD1. Germline-derived CDR1 and CDR2 are MNHEY and SVGAGI. CDR3 length equals 16 residues. Germline trimming cut 1 base from V and 2 bases from J; bases unmatched to any gene: 1. In nucleotides, the CDR3 is TGTGCCAGCAGTTACTGGGGACAGGGGGCTGGAAACACCATATATTTT. Protein product: CASSYWGQGAGNTIYF.

This chain connects TRBV9 to TRBJ1-2; maybe TRBD1 (6 bases). This CDR3 comprises 14 residues. V was shortened by 5 bases and J by 2 bases, with 13 bases between the two germline ends. CDR1 is SGDLS and CDR2 is YYNGEE in the germline V gene. The CDR3 DNA reads TGTGCCAGCAGTAGACAGGTATCCAACTATGGCTACACCTTC. This sequence encodes CASSRQVSNYGYTF.

This clone showed up just once. This rearrangement joins TRBV7-2 to TRBJ1-1, with D unresolved. The CDR3 loop spans 10 amino acids. V was trimmed by 8 bases and J by 8 bases, leaving 9 bases between them. Germline V gene data show CDR1 as SGHTA and CDR2 as FQGNSA. The CDR3 DNA is TGTGCCAGCGGGGAGATAGAAGCTTTCTTT. Amino acid sequence: CASGEIEAFF. The whole variable domain, remainder taken from reference TRBV7-2 and TRBJ1-1, is GAGVSQSPSNKVTEKGKDVELRCDPISGHTALYWYRQSLGQGLEFLIYFQGNSAPDKSGLPSDRFSAERTGGSVSTLTIQRTQQEDSAVYLCASGEIEAFFGQGTRLTVV.

V is TRBV7-2 and J is TRBJ2-2; 8 bases line up with TRBD2. CDR3 length equals 15 residues. The J segment lost 3 bases and the V segment lost 3 bases, leaving 3 bases of the junction unmatched. Germline assignment: CDR1 SGHTA and CDR2 FQGNSA. CDR3 protein: CASSLYGGDTGELFF. In DNA, the CDR3 is TGTGCCAGCAGCTTGTACGGGGGGGACACCGGGGAGCTGTTTTTT. The whole variable domain, filled in from reference TRBV7-2 and TRBJ2-2, reads GAGVSQSPSNKVTEKGKDVELRCDPISGHTALYWYRQSLGQGLEFLIYFQGNSAPDKSGLPSDRFSAERTGGSVSTLTIQRTQQEDSAVYLCASSLYGGDTGELFFGEGSRLTVL.